A single sample gave rise to the 9 T cell receptor beta chains below, sequenced in a study of CD8+CD57+ T cells in acquired aplastic anemia. Genomic DNA templated the TCR beta VDJ and CDR3 profiling. TCRdb passed the reads through MiXCR, listing each CDR3 protein once. The profile shows 200,000 to 250,000 distinct CDR3 sequences, 61% of them singletons. Sequenced sample: sorted CD4+, CD8+, or CD8+CD57+ T cells (not recorded which) from PBMCs. Every receptor here comes from a human donor in good health.

Ten or more counts support this clonotype. The genes are TRBV6-6 and TRBJ1-1, with no clear D. This CDR3 is 19 amino acids long. Trimming took off 0 bases at V and 0 bases at J, with 20 bases between the two ends. Germline CDR1 and CDR2: MNHNY and SVGAGI (reference sequence). In DNA form, the CDR3 reads TGTGCCAGCAGTTACTCGAGCTACGAATCCGAGGACTTGAACACTGAAGCTTTCTTT. This codes for CASSYSSYESEDLNTEAFF.

In this sample, this clonotype turned up many times. The chain joins TRBV4-3 to TRBJ1-6, with D possibly TRBD1 on 6 matching bases. CDR1 is LGHNA and CDR2 is YSLEER in the germline V gene. V shed 0 bases and J shed 7 bases, with 16 bases lying between them. The CDR3 sequence is 17 residues long. The DNA for the CDR3 is TGCGCCAGCAGCCAAGAAGTAGGGGGGCCGGGGAATTCACCCCTCCACTTT. Translation: CASSQEVGGPGNSPLHF.

This chain links TRBV24-1 with TRBJ2-3; D perhaps matches TRBD1 (5 bases). Per germline, CDR1 KGHDR and CDR2 SFDVKD. The CDR3 runs 15 residues. The germline V and J ends were trimmed by 4 bases and 7 bases, with 17 bases remaining between them. The CDR3 is CATSDELDTRYTQYF. CDR3 coding DNA: TGTGCCACCAGTGACGAATTGGACACGCGGTATACGCAGTATTTT.

The chain has TRBV15 and TRBJ2-7; D uncertain. Trimming cost V 3 bases and J 0 bases, with 15 bases left between them. The CDR3 consists of 16 residues. The germline V gene encodes CDR1 LNHNV and CDR2 YYDKDF (reference sequence). The CDR3 bases are TGTGCCACCAGCAGCTTGGTTGACCGAACCTCCTACGAGCAGTACTTC. Its translation is CATSSLVDRTSYEQYF.

The chain couples TRBV5-1 to TRBJ2-7; 7 bases align to TRBD1. CDR3 length equals 13 residues. The ends lost 4 bases at V and 9 bases at J; junction bases unmatched: 10. Germline V gene data show CDR1 as SGHRS and CDR2 as YFSETQ. The CDR3 DNA follows: TGCGCCAGCAGCACCTCGGGGACAGACGGGCAGTACTTC. Amino acid sequence: CASSTSGTDGQYF.

This clonotype was detected ten times or more. V is TRBV20-1 and J is TRBJ1-1; D is undetermined. The CDR3 runs 13 residues. Germline V CDR1 and CDR2: DFQATT, SNEGSKA (reference sequence). V was trimmed by 6 bases and J by 0 bases, leaving 11 bases between them. This CDR3 is CSAHDGMNTEAFF. CDR3 sequence (DNA): TGCAGTGCACACGACGGAATGAACACTGAAGCTTTCTTT.

This clonotype was counted at least ten times. This chain links TRBV19 with TRBJ2-1; D gene ambiguous. Germline loops: CDR1 LNHDA, CDR2 SQIVND (reference sequence). The CDR3 has 15 amino acids. V was shortened by 3 bases and J by 0 bases, with 9 bases between the two germline ends. For the CDR3, the DNA is TGTGCCAGTAGTATTCTGGAGAGCTCCTACAATGAGCAGTTCTTC. Protein product: CASSILESSYNEQFF. The entire variable domain, with the rest obtained from reference TRBV19 and TRBJ2-1, is as follows: DGGITQSPKYLFRKEGQNVTLSCEQNLNHDAMYWYRQDPGQGLRLIYYSQIVNDFQKGDIAEGYSVSREKKESFPLTVTSAQKNPTAFYLCASSILESSYNEQFFGPGTRLTVL.

This clonotype appeared many times. This sequence joins TRBV30 and TRBJ1-5; D perhaps matches TRBD1 (5 bases). Trimming pared 0 bases from V and 4 bases from J, leaving 7 bases between. CDR3 length: 13 amino acids. CDR1 GTSNPN and CDR2 SVGIG come from the germline V gene (reference sequence). The chain's CDR3 is CAWSVQENQPQHF. CDR3 bases: TGTGCCTGGAGTGTACAGGAGAATCAGCCCCAGCATTTT.

This clonotype showed up just a few times. The chain has TRBV7-2 and TRBJ2-7, with D unclear. The CDR3 is 15 residues long. The V gene lost 1 base and the J gene lost 2 bases, with 12 bases spanning the gap. Germline V gene sequence: CDR1 SGHTA, CDR2 FQGNSA. The CDR3 region has the DNA TGTGCCAGCAGCTTAGGTTTTAACATCGCCTACGAGCAGTACTTC. As protein: CASSLGFNIAYEQYF.